This T cell receptor (beta chain) was identified in a study of T-cell memory formation after mild COVID-19. The CDR3 length is 17 residues. V was trimmed by 5 bases and J by 0 bases, leaving 17 bases between them. In TCRdb, the 5' RACE reads were re-called with MiXCR into one record per CDR3 protein. The sample has roughly 450,000 distinct CDR3 sequences, over 15% seen once. Sequenced sample: PBMCs or a T cell subset sorted from them (not recorded which). The chain employs TRBV12-3 or TRBV12-4 and TRBJ2-4, with D perhaps matching TRBD1 or TRBD2 (5 bases each). The clonotype originates from a man younger than 30 who had mild COVID-19 (a few samples of this study predate the infection). Cell type and time point are not known. In DNA form, the CDR3 reads TGTGCCAGCAGTGTTCTAACGAGGGGTTTAGCCAAAAACATTCAGTACTTC. Translating gives CASSVLTRGLAKNIQYF.